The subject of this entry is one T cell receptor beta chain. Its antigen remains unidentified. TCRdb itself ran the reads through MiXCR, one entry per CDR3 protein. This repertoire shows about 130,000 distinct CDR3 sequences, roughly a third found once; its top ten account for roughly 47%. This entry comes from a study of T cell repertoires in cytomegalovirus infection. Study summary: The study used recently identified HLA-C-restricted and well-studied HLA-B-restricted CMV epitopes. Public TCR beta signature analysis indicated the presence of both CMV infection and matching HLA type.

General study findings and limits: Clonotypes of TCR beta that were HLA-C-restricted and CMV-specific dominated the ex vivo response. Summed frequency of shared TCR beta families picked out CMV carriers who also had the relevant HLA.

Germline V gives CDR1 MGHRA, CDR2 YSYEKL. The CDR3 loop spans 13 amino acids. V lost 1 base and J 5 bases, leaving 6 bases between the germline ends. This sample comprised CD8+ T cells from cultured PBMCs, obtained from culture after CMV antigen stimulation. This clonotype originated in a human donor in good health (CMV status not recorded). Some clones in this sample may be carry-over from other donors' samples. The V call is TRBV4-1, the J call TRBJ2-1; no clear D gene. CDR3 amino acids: CASSQGGNNEQFF. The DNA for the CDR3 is TGCGCCAGCAGCCAAGGTGGGAACAATGAGCAGTTCTTC.